The rows below give T cell receptor beta chains drawn from one sample of a study of memory CD4+ T cells and cytomegalovirus serostatus. Profiling relied on immunoSEQ multiplex PCR, and the TCRdb table lists in-frame clones only, not all of them. The sample carries around 60,000 clones, around 86% recorded once. The material sequenced was memory CD4+ T cells from blood. These receptors originate from an adult in good health and CMV-seronegative. The CDR3 runs from the conserved cysteine through the conserved F or W. Each record gives: D gene, clone size, J gene, V gene, CDR3 length, CDR3 DNA, CDR3 protein. D genes are given only for firm matches. Size tells how often a clone was seen (once, few, many) or the class of an expanded clone, and some rows leave it out.

. . TRBJ2-3 TRBV10-3 12 TGTGCCATCAGTGGTGGGACAGATACGCAGTATTTT CAISGGTDTQYF
TRBD1 once TRBJ2-4 TRBV4-1 20 TGCGCCAGCAGCCAAGTTCGGGGACAGGGTGTCGGTGGGGCCAAAAACATTCAGTACTTC CASSQVRGQGVGGAKNIQYF
. . TRBJ2-1 TRBV20-1 11 TGCAGTGCTAGCCCATACAATGAGCAGTTCTTC CSASPYNEQFF
. . TRBJ2-4 TRBV7-9 18 TGTGCCAGCAGCTTAGCGACCCTGCTGGGCATAGCCAAAAACATTCAGTACTTC CASSLATLLGIAKNIQYF
TRBD1 . TRBJ1-5 TRBV2 13 TGTGCCAGCACGGGACAGGGCCGGGGGCCCCAGCATTTT CASTGQGRGPQHF
. . TRBJ2-7 TRBV4-1 15 TGCGCCAGCAGCCAGCTGGGGTTACCTTCCTACGAGCAGTACTTC CASSQLGLPSYEQYF
. . TRBJ1-5 TRBV2 15 TGTGCCAGCAGAGGGGCCAGGGTAAACAATCAGCCCCAGCATTTT CASRGARVNNQPQHF
TRBD2 . TRBJ2-1 TRBV7-3 15 TGTGCCAGCAGCCCATTAGCGGGACCTTACAATGAGCAGTTCTTC CASSPLAGPYNEQFF
TRBD2 . TRBJ2-1 TRBV19 16 TGTGCCAGTAGTATAGGGGGGACTAGCCTTTACAATGAGCAGTTCTTC CASSIGGTSLYNEQFF
. . TRBJ2-7 TRBV2 14 TGTGCCAGCAGTGAGCGGGGCAGGGCCTACGAGCAGTACTTC CASSERGRAYEQYF
. . TRBJ2-1 TRBV7-2 15 TGTGCCAGCAGACGGACTGAGAGCTCCTACAATGAGCAGTTCTTC CASRRTESSYNEQFF
TRBD2 . TRBJ2-1 TRBV7-8 16 TGTGCCAGCAGCGACCGGACTAGCGGGAGATCTTATGAGCAGTTCTTC CASSDRTSGRSYEQFF
TRBD1 . TRBJ2-3 TRBV25-1 15 TGTGCCAGCAGTGCTGACAGGGGGCGAGGGGATACGCAGTATTTT CASSADRGRGDTQYF
. . TRBJ1-5 TRBV19 14 TGTGCCAGTAGTATAGGGACAGTTAATCAGCCCCAGCATTTT CASSIGTVNQPQHF
. few TRBJ1-2 TRBV5-1 15 TGCGCCAGCAGGCTGCACGGCGCACCTACCTATGGCTACACCTTC CASRLHGAPTYGYTF
. few TRBJ1-2 TRBV5-6 12 TGTGCCAGCAGCGCCTCTTTCTCTAGCTACACCTTC CASSASFSSYTF
. once TRBJ2-3 TRBV5-8 14 TGTGCCAGCAGCTTCGTGGGAAGGGCAGATACGCAGTATTTT CASSFVGRADTQYF
. . TRBJ2-2 TRBV10-1 13 TGCGCCAGCAGTGAGTCGAGGTCCGGGGAGCTGTTTTTT CASSESRSGELFF
TRBD2 . TRBJ2-3 TRBV6-1 18 TGTGCCAGCAGTGAATCCTCCTGGAGCGGGGGGGCCCCAGATACGCAGTATTTT CASSESSWSGGAPDTQYF
. . TRBJ1-2 TRBV6-5 14 TGTGCCAGCAGTTACTCATCAGGGATGCGTGGCTACACCTTC CASSYSSGMRGYTF
TRBD1 few TRBJ2-7 TRBV6-5 13 TGTGCCAGCAGTCGACAGGGGGCGGGCGAGCAGTACTTC CASSRQGAGEQYF
. few TRBJ2-5 TRBV6-1 13 TGTGCCAGCAGTGTTTGGGGAAGTGAGACCCAGTACTTC CASSVWGSETQYF
. . TRBJ2-5 TRBV2 14 TGTGCCAGCCACCTGGACAGAGAACAAGAGACCCAGTACTTC CASHLDREQETQYF
TRBD1 . TRBJ1-2 TRBV6-1 14 TGTGCCAGCAGTGATGACAGGGTGGGCTATGGCTACACCTTC CASSDDRVGYGYTF
. . TRBJ1-2 TRBV18 13 TGTGCCAGCTCACCTGGGGCGGCCTATGGCTACACCTTC CASSPGAAYGYTF
. . TRBJ1-1 TRBV7-9 11 TGTGCCAGCACTAAGGCGGCTGAAGCTTTCTTT CASTKAAEAFF
TRBD2 . TRBJ2-3 TRBV11-1 14 TGTGCCAGCCAGCGGGAGGGCTCGACAGATACGCAGTATTTT CASQREGSTDTQYF
. . TRBJ2-7 TRBV15 16 TGTGCCACCAGCAGTCAGTCCGGACTTCCTTTCTACGAGCAGTACTTC CATSSQSGLPFYEQYF
. . TRBJ1-3 TRBV30 12 TGTGCCTGCTCGGACGGAGGAAACACCATATATTTT CACSDGGNTIYF
. few TRBJ1-1 TRBV18 13 TGTGCCAGCTCACCAGGTCGCGGAGAAGAAGCTTTCTTT CASSPGRGEEAFF
. . TRBJ1-1 TRBV15 18 TGTGCCACCAGCAGAGAAAGACCCCACAGGGCTAGAGCCACTGAAGCTTTCTTT CATSRERPHRARATEAFF
TRBD2 . TRBJ2-1 TRBV27 19 TGTGCCAGCAGTCTCGGGACTAGCGGGAGGGGAGGAGTGCGCAATGAGCAGTTCTTC CASSLGTSGRGGVRNEQFF
. . TRBJ2-5 TRBV5-1 15 TGCGCCAGCAGCTTGAAGGGCGCTCGGGGAGAGACCCAGTACTTC CASSLKGARGETQYF
. . TRBJ1-4 TRBV7-9 14 TGTGCCAGCAGCTTAGCCTCGGGGAATGAAAAACTGTTTTTT CASSLASGNEKLFF
. . TRBJ2-2 TRBV19 13 TGTGCCAGTAGGAGAGGGTACACCGGGGAGCTGTTTTTT CASRRGYTGELFF
TRBD1 . TRBJ1-4 TRBV18 16 TGTGCCAGCTCACGGACAGGGCGCTCAACTAATGAAAAACTGTTTTTT CASSRTGRSTNEKLFF